This TCR beta chain was recovered during a study of cytomegalovirus exposure and HLA in healthy donors (TCRdb year 2017). Study-level background: According to an earlier analysis of several hundred of the donors, about 190 million T cells yielded 117 million unique TCR beta sequences and approximately 300 Gb of sequence data. An early release that covered more than 550 HLA-typed donors contained about 300 gigabases of sequencing data and roughly 84 million unique TCR sequences. Of the roughly 400 genotyped donors, approximately 83% fell in the genetic ancestry cluster associated with self-reported Caucasian donors. The aim of the study was to test whether cataloging public T cell receptors could identify signatures of past pathogen exposure. The study used immunosequencing to profile the T cell repertoires of about 670 subjects and linked those repertoires to cytomegalovirus serostatus. Along with the approximately 650-subject first cohort, a separate validation cohort of about 110 different subjects was used. To predict cytomegalovirus infection status, the study combined high-throughput TCR immunosequencing, statistical association of individual TCRs with disease status, and machine learning. A later analysis re-examined previously published TCR beta repertoires from roughly 720 donors and added high-resolution HLA genotyping to investigate patterns of TCR occurrence. The later analysis used no new phenotypic data to find candidate immune exposures, relying instead on TCR beta sequences and their occurrence across donors. An earlier analysis of approximately 630 of the donors applied high-throughput TCR beta sequencing to assess whether each TCR beta V gene segment acted as functional or pseudogenic. Donor age, sex, ethnicity and CMV serostatus were collected together with the repertoire data. In a later genetic analysis, genome-wide SNP genotypes for about 55% of the roughly 700 donors were used, and that subset was treated as a discovery cohort. Every repertoire in the discovery cohort had been generated on one and the same sequencing platform. HLA typing included class I and class II loci at four-digit resolution. Typing coverage differed by locus: A, B, C, DRB1 and DQB1 were typed in about 629-640 donors, DQA1 in about 510, DPA1 in some 610, and DPB1 in just under 490. Roughly 5 DR-DQ haplotypes were handled as single units for association and clustering, since linkage in the cohort was strong. Across some 400 genotyped donors of the cohort, an average of roughly 230,000 unique TCR beta nucleotide sequences per donor were sequenced, and 15% to 20% of those sequences were non-productive.

Worth noting for this clone: Its target antigen remains unknown. A read error may account for a junction end that differs from germline.

The library was built by means of the immunoSEQ multiplex PCR assay. A mixture of 60 forward primers for TCR Vbeta segments and 13 reverse primers for TCR Jbeta segments was used in the multiplex PCR. Amplification of the CDR3 region of rearranged TCR beta genes was performed with a multiplex PCR assay on genomic DNA. The Illumina HiSeq System was used to sequence the amplified TCR beta libraries as 87-base-pair reads. Per the source publication's procedure: A later analysis tallied roughly 76 million unique TCR beta chains across the approximately 670 repertoires, and some 10 million of those chains were shared by two or more donors. Raw reads were error-corrected and collapsed into unique sequences with a nearest-neighbor algorithm that merged closely related sequences to remove PCR and sequencing errors. Alignment of CDR3 sequences to IMGT reference sequences was used to assign V, D and J gene segments. Each retained sequence needed at least a six-nucleotide match to both a V gene segment and a J gene segment. A rearrangement counted as productive if the CDR3 had no stop codons and remained in frame with V and J, and every other rearrangement counted as non-productive. CDR3 was defined by IMGT convention, running from the second conserved V-encoded cysteine to the conserved J-encoded phenylalanine. The earlier analysis of 500 to 750 of the donors excluded any sequence lacking an unambiguous match to a single V gene segment. An earlier analysis of a few hundred of the donors classified V segments as functional when productive rearrangements were above 56.7% and as segregating when the standard deviation between donors was above 5%. To diagnose cytomegalovirus status from the catalog of TCR beta chain sequences, a statistical classification framework was built. In a later analysis, V and J genes were assigned by comparing TCR nucleotide sequences against IMGT/GENE-DB human TR gene sequences. In a later analysis, CDR3 sequences and most-parsimonious VDJ recombination scenarios were assigned using the TCRdist pipeline. In a later analysis, each TCR beta chain was defined by its CDR3 amino acid sequence together with its V-gene family, and reads without a unique V-gene family were excluded. As a way to deal with suspected cross-contamination and a sequencing artifact, a later analysis dropped 450 to 700 nucleotide sequences that were highly shared and had low generation probability. In a later analysis, a clonal expansion index was calculated for each public chain from normalized within-repertoire ranks of inferred template counts. In a later analysis, generation probabilities were computed using a VDJ recombination model fitted to out-of-frame rearrangements, and the results were checked against IGoR. A later analysis scored TCR-TCR, TCR-HLA and TCR-CMV co-occurrence with hypergeometric tests, applying a repertoire-size bias correction to TCR pairs. To estimate false discovery rates, a later analysis permuted the HLA or CMV assignments 20 times. In a later analysis, co-occurring TCRs were grouped using DBSCAN, and TCRdist sequence similarity was added for clustering within HLA-allele-positive subsets. For co-occurrence clustering, repertoires with fewer than 30,000 or more than 120,000 public chains were excluded, along with five repertoires with anomalous nucleotide sharing. Imported from immuneACCESS, the table was reduced by TCRdb to in-frame sequences with V and J called. These copies leave out some clones; in studies compared against another copy, an unresolved V gene accounts for under half, and the cause of the remainder is not known. V and J calls and clone size are copied from that table; D and trimming were computed from the DNA. The sample table contains tens of thousands of clones; only one count was recorded for 81% of them. The ten largest clones take up 1.9% of the sample.

Its CDR3 holds 15 amino acids, cysteine through phenylalanine. The only DNA kept is the CDR3, 45 bases in frame from the first base. Reading the germline V gene gives CDR1 SNHLY and CDR2 FYNNEI. The cohort consisted of some 670 healthy bone marrow donors. At the time of sampling, every cohort member was nominally healthy, though immune exposures that went unrecorded were likely present. The donor tested CMV seronegative and was one of the 352 seronegative cohort members. Each donor provided a peripheral blood sample, and peripheral blood mononuclear cells were used for TCR beta sequencing. The Qiagen DNeasy Blood Extraction Kit was used to extract genomic DNA from the blood cell samples. Results the study describes overall, beyond this receptor: In a later analysis, TCR association rates were found to vary across HLA loci, with the most associated TCRs seen for DRB1 alleles and the fewest for HLA-C alleles. The only immune exposure information available for the cohort was CMV serostatus. The authors suggested that the approach could potentially be extended to other disease states and immunological phenotypes. Because counts were too low, seventeen rarely observed V segments, including chromosome 9 orphons, were excluded from the earlier analysis of 587 of the donors. Some IMGT-functional V segments, including TRBV6-2 and TRBV6-3, could not be told apart with the 87-base-pair reads, so those segments were excluded. Presence/absence analyses assumed roughly uniform sequencing depth across donors, an assumption that may not hold. Strong co-occurrence of HLA alleles, especially DR and DQ, made assigning TCR associations to individual alleles difficult. The sequencing pipeline was judged likely to have produced a cluster of highly shared sequence variants as a technical artifact. In both the original and validation cohorts, the classifier was reported to diagnose cytomegalovirus status with high specificity and sensitivity. Most TCR sequences were seen in very few donors, while some public TCRs were found in many individuals. According to a later analysis, most CMV-associated TCR beta chains appeared to be HLA-restricted, and the HLA associations seemed to be driven largely by CMV exposure. In an earlier analysis of roughly 500 of the donors, most TCR beta V segments appeared in productive rearrangements about 87% or about 30% of the time, broadly matching IMGT annotations. Because some donors lacked HLA typing at each locus, the association tests relied only on the typed subset. Correlated functional status among segregating V segments might be attributable to linkage disequilibrium, but an unknown experimental factor could not be ruled out. A later analysis found that HLA-associated TCR beta chains were more clonally expanded and had lower generation probabilities than equally common non-associated chains. A total of some 180 TCR beta chains were listed by the study as associated with cytomegalovirus. An association between a missense DCLRE1C variant and V-gene and J-gene trimming of TCR beta chains was found in a later genetic analysis and replicated in an independent cohort. In this cohort, only TCR beta chains were sequenced, and detectable features were limited by the absence of alpha or paired-chain data. At a false discovery rate of 0.05, a later analysis linked fewer than 20,000 TCR beta sequences to specific HLA alleles. A later analysis reported that several top co-occurrence clusters appeared linked to parvovirus B19, influenza, CMV and Epstein-Barr virus. In vitro tests confirmed that a few of the cytomegalovirus-associated TCR beta chains recognize cytomegalovirus antigens. Compared with the roughly 700-donor mean, donors in an Asian-associated ancestry cluster had fewer N-insertions in productive TCRs, according to a later genetic analysis. A further reported finding was that TCR beta sequences accurately predicted the HLA-A and HLA-B alleles for most subjects in the first cohort.

The sequence was collected from a woman aged 25-40 years in good health and CMV-seronegative. The sequence joins TRBV2 to TRBJ1-5; 7 middle bases align to TRBD1. Sequenced input: PBMCs. The DNA is as follows: TGTACCAGCAGTGAGGGCAGGGGGGACCGTAGGCCCCAGCATTTT. It translates to CTSSEGRGDRRPQHF.